Following are 22 T cell receptor beta chains from one sample sequenced in a study of radiation and T cells in renal cell carcinoma. Using immunoSEQ multiplex PCR, the repertoire was profiled, and TCRdb retains in-frame clones only, with some absent. Among 160,000 or so clones listed, approximately 88% were seen once. Indicated time point: blood 2 weeks post-SBRT. Treatment given: 15 Gy SBRT to primary tumor, nephrectomy 4 weeks later. The starting material was blood, obtained from a patient whose treatment included radiotherapy and nephrectomy. The source is a woman aged 45-65 years with renal cell carcinoma.

CDR3 in DNA: TGCGCCAGCAGCGAGGACCCCCAAGGCGGCTACACCTTC. Its translation: CASSEDPQGGYTF. The V and J genes are TRBV5-1 and TRBJ1-2; D remains unclear. CDR3 length equals 13 residues. The ends were cut back, 4 bases at V and 8 bases at J, with 15 bases in the middle. Germline-derived CDR1 and CDR2 are SGHRS and YFSETQ.

This chain joins TRBV9 and TRBJ1-2; 9 bases are a match to TRBD1. Germline V gene lookup returns CDR1 SGDLS and CDR2 YYNGEE. Trimming cost V 3 bases and J 8 bases; bases outside gene matches: 11. This CDR3 is 15 amino acids long. The CDR3 loop reads CASSARTGVVEGYTF. The CDR3 DNA reads TGTGCCAGCAGCGCTAGGACAGGGGTTGTCGAGGGCTACACCTTC.

The chain carries TRBV5-1 and TRBJ1-6, with D perhaps matching TRBD1 (6 bases). The CDR3 runs to 16 residues. Germline V gives CDR1 SGHRS, CDR2 YFSETQ. V was cut by 0 bases and J by 3 bases, with 10 bases left in between. CDR3: CASSLAGTRYNSPLHF. Here the CDR3 DNA reads TGCGCCAGCAGCTTGGCCGGGACACGCTATAATTCACCCCTCCACTTT. The full variable domain, rest sourced from reference TRBV5-1 and TRBJ1-6, is KAGVTQTPRYLIKTRGQQVTLSCSPISGHRSVSWYQQTPGQGLQFLFEYFSETQRNKGNFPGRFSGRQFSNSRSEMNVSTLELGDSALYLCASSLAGTRYNSPLHFGNGTRLTVT.

The CDR3 protein is CASSLAGADIQYF. DNA for the CDR3: TGTGCCAGCAGCTTGGCAGGGGCAGACATTCAGTACTTC. This sequence joins TRBV5-4 and TRBJ2-4, with a weak D call TRBD1 (6 bases). CDR1 SGHNT and CDR2 YYREEE come from the germline V gene (reference sequence). The CDR3 loop spans 13 amino acids. V was trimmed by 0 bases and J by 8 bases, leaving 9 bases between them.

The chain has TRBV10-3 and TRBJ2-1; TRBD2 matches 11 bases. The CDR3 is 15 amino acids. The germline V gene encodes CDR1 ENHRY and CDR2 SYGVKD. The trim removed 4 bases at V and 6 bases at J, leaving 5 bases unmatched. CDR3: CAISGLAGGSNEQFF. The CDR3 DNA reads as TGTGCCATCAGTGGGTTAGCGGGGGGGAGCAATGAGCAGTTCTTC.

The chain carries TRBV2 and TRBJ2-5; 8 bases line up with TRBD1. The length of the CDR3 is 13 residues. From germline, CDR1 is SNHLY and CDR2 FYNNEI. The V and J ends lost 8 bases and 3 bases, in that order; junction bases with no gene match: 5. CDR3 sequence (DNA): TGTGCCAGCTCCGGGACAGGAAAAGAGACCCAGTACTTC. Translation: CASSGTGKETQYF.

This clone came up once. The chain has TRBV7-9 and TRBJ2-1; no clear D. This CDR3 has 13 amino acids. Germline CDR1 SEHNR, CDR2 FQNEAQ (reference sequence). V was cut by 1 base and J by 4 bases, with 5 bases left in between. The CDR3 is CASSLVNYNEQFF. CDR3 coding DNA: TGTGCCAGCAGCTTAGTGAATTACAATGAGCAGTTCTTC.

The chain uses TRBV5-1 and TRBJ1-2, with 10 nucleotides matching TRBD1. The CDR3 sequence is 17 residues long. The germline gives CDR1 SGHRS, CDR2 YFSETQ. The trim removed 4 bases at V and 4 bases at J, leaving 13 bases unmatched. CDR3 sequence (DNA): TGCGCCAGCAGCACGACAGGGGGCGCCATTTGGGTCTATGGCTACACCTTC. Protein sequence: CASSTTGGAIWVYGYTF.

The chain links TRBV5-8 to TRBJ2-7, with D possibly being TRBD1 (6 bases). Germline V gene data show CDR1 as SGHTS and CDR2 as YDEGEE. With 2 bases removed from V and 8 bases from J, the gap between germline ends came to 14 bases. CDR3 length: 13 residues. The CDR3 DNA reads TGTGCCAGCAGCTTAAGACAGGAGGATAAGCAGTACTTC. It yields the protein CASSLRQEDKQYF.

V usage is TRBV5-1 and J usage is TRBJ2-1, with D perhaps matching TRBD2 (6 bases). V lost 4 bases, J lost 9 bases, and 14 bases lay in between. CDR3 length: 13 residues. Germline V gene lookup returns CDR1 SGHRS and CDR2 YFSETQ. The CDR3 nucleotides read TGCGCCAGCAGCCCCGCCCTGGGGGGTGAGCAGTTCTTC. This gives the protein CASSPALGGEQFF. Variable domain in full (rest from reference TRBV5-1 and TRBJ2-1): KAGVTQTPRYLIKTRGQQVTLSCSPISGHRSVSWYQQTPGQGLQFLFEYFSETQRNKGNFPGRFSGRQFSNSRSEMNVSTLELGDSALYLCASSPALGGEQFFGPGTRLTVL.

In its sample, this clone was seen a few times. The gene calls are TRBV7-2 and TRBJ1-1, with TRBD1 matching over 7 bases. Germline V gene lookup returns CDR1 SGHTA and CDR2 FQGNSA. The CDR3 length is 17 residues. The junction had 10 bases not matched to a gene; V was cut back by 2 bases and J by 1 base. CDR3: CASSLRPGKGANTEAFF. DNA for the CDR3: TGTGCCAGCAGCTTACGACCTGGAAAGGGGGCGAACACTGAAGCTTTCTTT.

This chain joins TRBV5-4 and TRBJ1-6; D not resolved. The V gene's germline CDR1 is SGHNT and CDR2 YYREEE (reference sequence). Trimming removed 4 bases at V and 6 bases at J, with 17 bases between. The CDR3 spans 16 residues. This CDR3 is CASSPRPGRANSPLHF. The CDR3 DNA follows: TGTGCCAGCAGCCCACGTCCCGGAAGGGCTAATTCACCCCTCCACTTT.

This clone was counted only a few times. The CDR3, as DNA: TGCGCCAGCACCCCAAACACACCCCTCCACTTT. Translation: CASTPNTPLHF. This sequence joins TRBV10-1 and TRBJ1-6, with no clear D. This CDR3 region has 11 residues. V shed 7 bases and J shed 11 bases, with 9 bases lying between them. Per the germline V gene, CDR1 is WNHNN and CDR2 is SYGVQD (reference sequence).

The rearrangement links TRBV2 to TRBJ2-7; 11 nucleotides match TRBD1. Trimming at V came to 6 bases and at J to 3 bases, leaving 4 bases not matched to a gene. The CDR3 spans 14 residues. Germline V gene data show CDR1 as SNHLY and CDR2 as FYNNEI. The CDR3 DNA is TGTGCCAGCAGGGGGACAGGGGGAATCTACGAGCAGTACTTC. This codes for CASRGTGGIYEQYF.

The V and J genes are TRBV6-5 and TRBJ1-1, with 9 bases fitting TRBD1. The CDR3 contains 14 residues. The germline V gene encodes CDR1 MNHEY and CDR2 SVGAGI. V lost 7 bases to trimming and J lost 1 base; unmatched junction nucleotides: 4. The DNA of the CDR3 is TGTGCCAGCAAGGGGGACAGGGCGAACACTGAAGCTTTCTTT. Its protein is CASKGDRANTEAFF.

V and J are TRBV5-1 and TRBJ2-7; 8 bases map to TRBD2. The germline V gene encodes CDR1 SGHRS and CDR2 YFSETQ. J gave up 2 bases and V 10 bases, and 11 bases lay outside the gene matches. The CDR3 has 14 amino acids. Here the CDR3 reads CARGGGGTTYEQYF. The CDR3 coding sequence is TGCGCCCGCGGGGGCGGGGGGACCACCTACGAGCAGTACTTC.

The chain has TRBV6-1 and TRBJ1-1; D possibly corresponds to TRBD1 (5 bases). V dropped 6 bases and J dropped 0 bases, with 11 bases sitting between them. From germline, CDR1 is MNHNS and CDR2 SASEGT. The CDR3 consists of 14 residues. In DNA form, the CDR3 reads TGTGCCAGCAGGGGGGGAGGGGTGAACACTGAAGCTTTCTTT. Protein: CASRGGGVNTEAFF.

The gene calls are TRBV15 and TRBJ2-5; D is perhaps TRBD1 (6 bases). Germline V gives CDR1 LNHNV, CDR2 YYDKDF (reference sequence). V lost 3 bases and J 1 base, leaving 6 bases between the germline ends. The CDR3 runs to 13 residues. This CDR3 reads CATSRDSQETQYF. CDR3 nucleotide sequence: TGTGCCACCAGCAGGGACAGCCAAGAGACCCAGTACTTC.

The J gene is TRBJ1-6, the V gene TRBV7-3, with D unclear. The CDR3 has 13 amino acids. V was trimmed by 0 bases and J by 10 bases, leaving 7 bases between them. Germline V lookup: CDR1 SGHTA, CDR2 FQGTGA. The CDR3 loop reads CASSLTDISPLHF. The CDR3 nucleotides are TGTGCCAGCAGCTTAACTGATATCTCACCCCTCCACTTT.

The table lists this clone with a count of one. The V and J genes are TRBV27 and TRBJ2-7, with unresolved D. In germline, CDR1 is MNHEY, CDR2 SMNVEV (reference sequence). V gave up 0 bases and J gave up 6 bases, with 12 bases separating them. There are 14 residues in the CDR3. The CDR3 sequence is CASSLSSLPAEQYF. The CDR3 DNA is TGTGCCAGCAGTTTATCGAGTCTCCCGGCCGAGCAGTACTTC.

This sequence joins TRBV14 and TRBJ2-1; 10 bases agree with TRBD1. V lost 6 bases, J lost 0 bases, and 17 bases stayed unmatched. This CDR3 comprises 20 residues. The V gene's germline CDR1 is SGHDN and CDR2 FVKESK. The CDR3 DNA reads TGTGCCAGCAGGACCTATTCGGGACAGGGGATACTAAGCTCCTACAATGAGCAGTTCTTC. Its protein is CASRTYSGQGILSSYNEQFF. The full variable domain, in which reference TRBV14 and TRBJ2-1 provide the parts outside the CDR3, is EAGVTQFPSHSVIEKGQTVTLRCDPISGHDNLYWYRRVMGKEIKFLLHFVKESKQDESGMPNNRFLAERTGGTYSTLKVQPAELEDSGVYFCASRTYSGQGILSSYNEQFFGPGTRLTVL.

The rearrangement links TRBV19 to TRBJ2-7, with D perhaps TRBD2 (5 bases). Germline values: CDR1 LNHDA, CDR2 SQIVND (reference sequence). The V gene lost 4 bases and the J gene lost 7 bases, with 11 bases spanning the gap. CDR3 length equals 12 residues. The CDR3 coding sequence is TGTGCCAGTAGTAGAGGACCGGGGGAGCAGTACTTC. This gives the protein CASSRGPGEQYF.